Following are 10 T cell receptor beta chains from one sample sequenced in a study of cytomegalovirus exposure and HLA in healthy donors. The PCR made use of 60 Vbeta and 13 Jbeta primers. Some clones are missing from TCRdb's copy, which holds only in-frame ones; the method was immunoSEQ multiplex PCR. The table shows roughly 180,000 clones, with 77% occurring only once. What was sequenced was PBMCs. The receptors derive from a woman between 55 and 75 years old in good health and CMV-seropositive.

The CDR3 here is CASNPGQGTEAFF. The CDR3 DNA reads as TGTGCCAGCAATCCAGGGCAAGGAACTGAAGCTTTCTTT. The J gene is TRBJ1-1, the V gene TRBV28, with a tentative D call TRBD1 (5 bases). The germline V gene encodes CDR1 MDHEN and CDR2 SYDVKM. With 7 bases removed from V and 5 bases from J, the gap between germline ends came to 14 bases. The CDR3 extends over 13 amino acids.

CDR3 in DNA: TGTGCCAGTAGTATATGGGACAGTGAAGCTTTCTTT. Its translation is CASSIWDSEAFF. The chain recombines TRBV19 with TRBJ1-1; 7 bases fit TRBD1. There are 12 residues in the CDR3. V was clipped by 2 bases and J by 7 bases; unmatched bases: 1. Germline V gene data show CDR1 as LNHDA and CDR2 as SQIVND (reference sequence). The whole variable domain, remainder taken from reference TRBV19 and TRBJ1-1, is DGGITQSPKYLFRKEGQNVTLSCEQNLNHDAMYWYRQDPGQGLRLIYYSQIVNDFQKGDIAEGYSVSREKKESFPLTVTSAQKNPTAFYLCASSIWDSEAFFGQGTRLTVV.

The rearrangement uses TRBV4-2 and TRBJ2-3; 10 bases fit TRBD2. There are 18 residues in the CDR3. Germline V gives CDR1 LGHNA, CDR2 YNFKEQ. V lost 2 bases to trimming and J lost 0 bases; unmatched junction nucleotides: 8. The CDR3 loop reads CASSQLAGDFSSTDTQYF. The CDR3 DNA sequence: TGTGCCAGCAGCCAACTAGCGGGAGATTTCTCTAGCACAGATACGCAGTATTTT.

The CDR3 protein is CASSLGGQGSSYNEQFF. The CDR3 region has the DNA TGTGCCAGCAGCTTAGGGGGTCAGGGGAGCTCCTACAATGAGCAGTTCTTC. The gene calls are TRBV7-8 and TRBJ2-1, with D tentatively TRBD1 (6 bases). Between the trimmed V and J ends, which lost 1 base and 0 bases, there was a span of 13 bases. The length of the CDR3 is 17 residues. Germline V gene data show CDR1 as SGHVS and CDR2 as FQNEAQ.

This clone was detected only a few times. V and J are TRBV6-5 and TRBJ2-7; 8 positions match TRBD2. The trim removed 2 bases at V and 3 bases at J, leaving 6 bases unmatched. Germline CDR1 reads MNHEY; CDR2 reads SVGAGI. The CDR3 is 15 amino acids. CDR3 coding DNA: TGTGCCAGCAGTTACGACCCGGGACTAGTCTACGAGCAGTACTTC. This gives the protein CASSYDPGLVYEQYF.

The CDR3 sequence is CASSPNSGSFHEQYF. The DNA for the CDR3 is TGTGCCAGCTCACCAAATAGCGGGAGCTTCCACGAGCAGTACTTC. This chain connects TRBV18 to TRBJ2-7; 9 bases are a match to TRBD2. This CDR3 is 15 amino acids long. V lost 2 bases to trimming and J lost 5 bases; unmatched junction nucleotides: 7. From germline, CDR1 is KGHSH and CDR2 LQKENI.

This chain connects TRBV10-3 to TRBJ1-1, with TRBD1 matching over 8 bases. The CDR3 runs to 13 residues. Germline V CDR1 and CDR2: ENHRY, SYGVKD. Losses at the gene ends were 7 bases for V and 5 bases for J; bases not matched to a gene: 6. The CDR3 DNA reads as TGTGCCATCAAAACCACAGGGGGTACTGAAGCTTTCTTT. Amino acids: CAIKTTGGTEAFF.

The gene calls are TRBV9 and TRBJ2-7, with a tentative D call TRBD1 (5 bases). The germline V gene encodes CDR1 SGDLS and CDR2 YYNGEE. This CDR3 has 14 residues. The germline V and J ends were trimmed by 0 bases and 5 bases, with 12 bases remaining between them. This CDR3 reads CASSVAGNNNEQYF. Here the CDR3 DNA reads TGTGCCAGCAGCGTAGCAGGGAACAATAACGAGCAGTACTTC.

This chain connects TRBV4-2 to TRBJ1-3; 7 nucleotides line up with TRBD1. The trim removed 1 base at V and 0 bases at J, leaving 6 bases unmatched. Germline CDR1 is LGHNA and CDR2 is YNFKEQ. CDR3 length: 17 amino acids. The CDR3 region is CASSQGTGLDSGNTIYF. The CDR3 DNA reads as TGTGCCAGCAGCCAAGGGACAGGTTTAGACTCTGGAAACACCATATATTTT.

This clone was counted only a few times. The chain employs TRBV19 and TRBJ2-7; 8 nucleotides match TRBD2. V shed 5 bases and J 3 bases; nucleotides not matched to a gene: 6. The CDR3 extends over 14 amino acids. The germline CDR1 and CDR2 sequences are LNHDA and SQIVND (reference sequence). DNA of the CDR3: TGTGCCAGTAGTGCCAGACTAGCGAGCTACGAGCAGTACTTC. Translating gives CASSARLASYEQYF.